The sequence of this T cell receptor beta chain was determined in a study of T cell repertoires in cytomegalovirus infection. Study observations and caveats: In two of eight donors, the top clonotype was HLA-C-restricted CMV-specific.

V gave up 0 bases and J gave up 5 bases; unmatched junction bases: 7. CDR1 and CDR2 from the germline V gene are SGHTA and FQGNSA. The CDR3 is made up of 17 amino acids. This clonotype has a count of ten or more. Antigen: not known. TCRdb reanalysed the reads using MiXCR and keeps one entry per CDR3 protein. The data contain approximately 130,000 distinct CDR3 sequences, 20% to 30% of them singletons. Sequenced sample: PBMCs, sequenced either directly or after in vitro stimulation (not recorded which). This chain joins TRBV7-2 and TRBJ2-3, with 11 bases fitting TRBD2. The sequence derives from a human donor in good health (CMV status not recorded). Some clones in this sample may be carry-over from other donors' samples. CDR3 loop: CASSLALTSGSLDTQYF. The CDR3 DNA follows: TGTGCCAGCAGCTTAGCGCTAACTAGCGGGAGTCTAGATACGCAGTATTTT.